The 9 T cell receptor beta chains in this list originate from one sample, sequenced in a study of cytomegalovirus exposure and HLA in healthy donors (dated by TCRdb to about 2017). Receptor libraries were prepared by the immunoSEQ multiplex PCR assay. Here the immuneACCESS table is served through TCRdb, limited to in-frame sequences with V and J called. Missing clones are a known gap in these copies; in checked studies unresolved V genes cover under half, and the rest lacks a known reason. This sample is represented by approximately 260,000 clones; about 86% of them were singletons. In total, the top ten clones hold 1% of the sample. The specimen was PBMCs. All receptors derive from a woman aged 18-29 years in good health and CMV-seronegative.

The CDR3 loop reads CASSEPGTGGGNTIYF. CDR3 sequence (DNA): TGTGCCAGCAGTGAGCCCGGGACAGGGGGTGGAAACACCATATATTTT. The chain is built from TRBV6-1 and TRBJ1-3; TRBD1 matches 11 bases. Trimming took 3 bases from V and 3 from J; bases not matched to a gene: 4. CDR1 is MNHNS and CDR2 is SASEGT in the germline V gene. The CDR3 contains 16 residues.

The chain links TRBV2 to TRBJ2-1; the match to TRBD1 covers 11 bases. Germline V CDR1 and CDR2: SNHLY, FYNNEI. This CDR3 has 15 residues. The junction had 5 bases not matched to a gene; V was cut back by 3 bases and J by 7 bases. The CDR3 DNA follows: TGTGCCAGCAGTGATCGGGACAGGGGGAGTAATGAGCAGTTCTTC. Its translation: CASSDRDRGSNEQFF.

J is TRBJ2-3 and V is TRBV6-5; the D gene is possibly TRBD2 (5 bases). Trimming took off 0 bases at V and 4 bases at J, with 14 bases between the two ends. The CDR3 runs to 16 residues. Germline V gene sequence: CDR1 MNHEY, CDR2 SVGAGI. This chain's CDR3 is CASSYSSGLGADTQYF. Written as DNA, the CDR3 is TGTGCCAGCAGTTACTCGTCAGGCCTCGGGGCAGATACGCAGTATTTT.

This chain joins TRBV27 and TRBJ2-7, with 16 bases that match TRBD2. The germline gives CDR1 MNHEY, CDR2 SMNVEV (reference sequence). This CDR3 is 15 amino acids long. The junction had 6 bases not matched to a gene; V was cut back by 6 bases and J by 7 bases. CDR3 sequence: CASSPGTSGRGEQYF. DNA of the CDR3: TGTGCCAGCAGCCCGGGGACTAGCGGGAGGGGTGAGCAGTACTTC.

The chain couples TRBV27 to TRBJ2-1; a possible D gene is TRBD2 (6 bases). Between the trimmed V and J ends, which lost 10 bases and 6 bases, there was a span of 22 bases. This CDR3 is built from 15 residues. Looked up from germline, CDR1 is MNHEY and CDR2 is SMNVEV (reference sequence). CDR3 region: CATTTPRAGGNEQFF. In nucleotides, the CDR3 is TGTGCCACCACTACCCCCCGGGCCGGGGGCAATGAGCAGTTCTTC.

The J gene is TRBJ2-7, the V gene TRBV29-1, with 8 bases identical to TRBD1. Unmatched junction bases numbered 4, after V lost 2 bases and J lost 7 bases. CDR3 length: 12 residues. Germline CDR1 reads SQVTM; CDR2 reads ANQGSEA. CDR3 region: CSVESGGGEQYF. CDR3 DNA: TGCAGCGTTGAATCAGGGGGCGGGGAGCAGTACTTC.

The CDR3 nucleotides are TGTGCCAGCAGCCCGGTACGGGAGGTTACTGAAGCTTTCTTT. Translating gives CASSPVREVTEAFF. V is TRBV5-4 and J is TRBJ1-1; no firm D call. The CDR3 covers 14 residues. From germline, CDR1 is SGHNT and CDR2 YYREEE (reference sequence). The V end lost 4 bases, the J end lost 5 bases, and 15 bases lay between the germline ends.

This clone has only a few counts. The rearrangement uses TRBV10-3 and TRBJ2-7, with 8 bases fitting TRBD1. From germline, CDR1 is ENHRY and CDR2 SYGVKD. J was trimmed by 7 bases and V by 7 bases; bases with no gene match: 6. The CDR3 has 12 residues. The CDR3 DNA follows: TGTGCCATCAAGGACAGGGATGGTGAGCAGTACTTC. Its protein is CAIKDRDGEQYF.

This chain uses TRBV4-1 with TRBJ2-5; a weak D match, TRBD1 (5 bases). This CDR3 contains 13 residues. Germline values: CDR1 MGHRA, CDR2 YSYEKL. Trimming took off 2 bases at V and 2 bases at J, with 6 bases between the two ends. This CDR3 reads CASSQQGQETQYF. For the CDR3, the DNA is TGCGCCAGCAGCCAACAGGGACAAGAGACCCAGTACTTC.